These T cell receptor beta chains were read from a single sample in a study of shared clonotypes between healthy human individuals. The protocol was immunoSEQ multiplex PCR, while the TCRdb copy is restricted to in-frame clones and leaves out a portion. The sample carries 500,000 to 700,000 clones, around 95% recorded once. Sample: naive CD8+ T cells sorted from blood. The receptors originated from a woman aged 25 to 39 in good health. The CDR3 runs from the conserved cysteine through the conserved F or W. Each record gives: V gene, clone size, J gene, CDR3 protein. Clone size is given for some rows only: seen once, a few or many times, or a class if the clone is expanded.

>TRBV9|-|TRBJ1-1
CASSPFWEVGEAFF
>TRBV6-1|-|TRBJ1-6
CASSATISSYNSPLHF
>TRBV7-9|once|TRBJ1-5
CASSLKWSGAMAQHF
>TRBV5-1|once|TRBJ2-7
CASSGGLGSYEQYF
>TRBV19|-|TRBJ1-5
CASSPSVGPFNQPQHF
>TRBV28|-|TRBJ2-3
CASTPTGLTQYF
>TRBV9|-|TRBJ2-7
CASSVGGPLTYEQYF
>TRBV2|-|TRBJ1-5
CASREQGLYNQPQHF
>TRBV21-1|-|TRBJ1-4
CASSQDRRTNEKLFF
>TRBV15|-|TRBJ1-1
CATSRRPRDYGVTEAFF
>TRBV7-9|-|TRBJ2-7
CASMGLAGREQYF
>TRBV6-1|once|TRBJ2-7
CASRDIYEQYF
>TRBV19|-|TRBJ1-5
CASSIFQGGGNQPQHF
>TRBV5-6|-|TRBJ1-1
CASSDNRDVRNTEAFF
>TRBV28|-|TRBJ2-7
CASSFSAGVLAYEQYF
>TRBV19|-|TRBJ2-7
CASSLYSGSQEQYF
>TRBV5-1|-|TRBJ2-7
CASSLEDRAYEQYF
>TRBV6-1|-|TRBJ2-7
CASRGTLEDEQYF
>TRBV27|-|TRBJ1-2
CASSPQGNYGYTF
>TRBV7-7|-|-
CASSLALVSEQYF
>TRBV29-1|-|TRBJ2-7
CSVEDQGTYEQYF
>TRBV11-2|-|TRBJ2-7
CASSLYSGRTYEQYF
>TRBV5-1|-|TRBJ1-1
CASSLRGAGTEAFF
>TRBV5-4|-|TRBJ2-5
CASSLRGDFQETQYF
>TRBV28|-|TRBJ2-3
CASRGLAYLDTQYF
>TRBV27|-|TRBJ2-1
CASSLWFSGSSYNEQFF